Listed below are T cell receptor beta chains from one sample, sequenced in a study of blood T cells in healthy people across ages. TCRdb independently ran MiXCR on the 5' RACE reads; one entry per CDR3 protein. The table lists about 800,000 distinct CDR3 sequences, 20% to 25% of them singletons, with under 4% in the top ten. This sample was shared with a second study, whose subject was T cells of mothers and their children.

The material sequenced was blood. Receptors originate from a boy aged 10-17 years in good health. Both conserved end residues are part of each CDR3. Each record gives: V gene, J gene, D gene, clone size, CDR3 length, CDR3 DNA, CDR3 protein. A D gene is named only where the DNA matches it firmly. Clone size is shown for a subset of rows, as once, few, many or a class of expanded clone.

V gene: TRBV28; J gene: TRBJ2-3; D gene: NA; clone size: few; CDR3 length: 15; CDR3 DNA: TGTGCCAGCAGTTCCGACAGCCCTGGGGCAGATACGCAGTATTTT; CDR3 protein: CASSSDSPGADTQYF
V gene: TRBV20-1; J gene: TRBJ2-1; D gene: NA; clone size: NA; CDR3 length: 16; CDR3 DNA: TGCAGTGCTAGAGACTCTGCCAGGACATCCTGCAATGAGCAGTTCTTC; CDR3 protein: CSARDSARTSCNEQFF
V gene: TRBV20-1; J gene: TRBJ1-2; D gene: TRBD1; clone size: NA; CDR3 length: 14; CDR3 DNA: TGCAGTGCCTTGGGACAGGTCGGGATCTATGGCTACACCTTC; CDR3 protein: CSALGQVGIYGYTF
V gene: TRBV4-1; J gene: TRBJ2-5; D gene: NA; clone size: NA; CDR3 length: 15; CDR3 DNA: TGCGCCAGCAGCCCCCCAGCGGGTGCCCGGGAGACCCAGTACTTC; CDR3 protein: CASSPPAGARETQYF
V gene: TRBV29-1; J gene: TRBJ2-3; D gene: TRBD2; clone size: NA; CDR3 length: 15; CDR3 DNA: TGCAGCGTCGAACTAGCGGGGGATAACACAGATACGCAGTATTTT; CDR3 protein: CSVELAGDNTDTQYF
V gene: TRBV28; J gene: TRBJ1-4; D gene: NA; clone size: once; CDR3 length: 14; CDR3 DNA: TGTGCCAGCAGGGATTATGCAACTAATGAAAAACTGTTTTTT; CDR3 protein: CASRDYATNEKLFF
V gene: TRBV29-1; J gene: TRBJ2-5; D gene: TRBD2; clone size: NA; CDR3 length: 15; CDR3 DNA: TGCAGCGTTGTACTAGCGGGAGGCACTCAAGAGACCCAGTACTTC; CDR3 protein: CSVVLAGGTQETQYF
V gene: TRBV2; J gene: TRBJ1-2; D gene: TRBD1; clone size: few; CDR3 length: 13; CDR3 DNA: TGTGCCAGCAGAGGGACAGTCGTCTATGGCTACACCTTC; CDR3 protein: CASRGTVVYGYTF
V gene: TRBV2; J gene: TRBJ2-4; D gene: TRBD1; clone size: NA; CDR3 length: 14; CDR3 DNA: TGTGCCAGCAGTCGGGACAGGGGATCTGGTATTCAGTACTTC; CDR3 protein: CASSRDRGSGIQYF
V gene: TRBV7-2; J gene: TRBJ2-1; D gene: NA; clone size: NA; CDR3 length: 13; CDR3 DNA: TGTGCCAGCAGCTCCGGGCCTGGGAATGAGCAGTTCTTC; CDR3 protein: CASSSGPGNEQFF
V gene: TRBV13; J gene: TRBJ2-1; D gene: TRBD1; clone size: NA; CDR3 length: 15; CDR3 DNA: TGTGCCAGCAGCCCAACCGGGACAGGGAATAATGAGCAGTTCTTC; CDR3 protein: CASSPTGTGNNEQFF
V gene: TRBV20-1; J gene: TRBJ2-7; D gene: NA; clone size: NA; CDR3 length: 13; CDR3 DNA: TGCAGTGCTAGGAAAAGGTACTCCTACGAGCAGTACTTC; CDR3 protein: CSARKRYSYEQYF
V gene: TRBV11-2; J gene: TRBJ2-1; D gene: TRBD2; clone size: NA; CDR3 length: 16; CDR3 DNA: TGTGCCAGCAGCTCCAAAGAGGGACTAGCGGGAAATGAGCAGTTCTTC; CDR3 protein: CASSSKEGLAGNEQFF
V gene: TRBV29-1; J gene: TRBJ2-7; D gene: NA; clone size: NA; CDR3 length: 13; CDR3 DNA: TGCAGCGTTCCCTCTGGAGGGTCGGACGAGCAGTACTTC; CDR3 protein: CSVPSGGSDEQYF
V gene: TRBV5-5; J gene: TRBJ1-4; D gene: TRBD1; clone size: few; CDR3 length: 17; CDR3 DNA: TGTGCCAGCAGCTCCCGGACAGGGAGTGCAACTAATGAAAAACTGTTTTTT; CDR3 protein: CASSSRTGSATNEKLFF
V gene: TRBV4-1; J gene: TRBJ2-5; D gene: NA; clone size: few; CDR3 length: 16; CDR3 DNA: TGCGCCAGCAGCCAGGTATCCACAGAATACCAAGAGACCCAGTACTTC; CDR3 protein: CASSQVSTEYQETQYF